This is a list of T cell receptor beta chains from one sample in a study of T cell responses to AZD1222 COVID-19 vaccine. The repertoire was sequenced with immunoSEQ multiplex PCR; TCRdb's copy has only in-frame clones and lacks some. The data contain roughly 100,000 clones, less than 95% of them seen just once; the ten biggest clones take up about 5%. Sample: peripheral blood, taken on day 0 of AZD1222 vaccination. The receptors were gathered from an adult in good health. Each CDR3 is given with its conserved first and last residue. A D gene is named only where the DNA matches it firmly. A row's size may be missing; if present it is once, few, many or a size class.

D	V	J	size	DNA	CDR3
TRBD2	TRBV4-3	TRBJ2-7	.	TGCGCCAGCAGCCCCGGACTAGCGGGGGGAGTCTACGAGCAGTACTTC	CASSPGLAGGVYEQYF
TRBD1	TRBV28	TRBJ1-4	.	TGTGCCAGCAGTTCAGCCCCAGGGGGTAGTGAAAAACTGTTTTTT	CASSSAPGGSEKLFF
.	TRBV13	TRBJ2-7	.	TGTGCCAGCAGCTTAGGCAGAGGGTCCTACGAGCAGTACTTC	CASSLGRGSYEQYF
.	TRBV19	TRBJ1-1	.	TGTGCCAGTAGTATAGGGGTCAACACTGAAGCTTTCTTT	CASSIGVNTEAFF
TRBD2	TRBV29-1	TRBJ2-7	.	TGCAGCGTTGATGGGCTAGCGGGGAAATCCTACGAGCAGTACTTC	CSVDGLAGKSYEQYF
.	TRBV7-5	TRBJ2-7	.	TGTGCCAGAAGCCCATCCGACCAATTCTACGAGCAGTACTTC	CARSPSDQFYEQYF
TRBD2	TRBV30	TRBJ2-1	.	TGTGCCTGGAGTGTAAGGGTTAGCGGGGGAAGTGAGCAGTTCTTC	CAWSVRVSGGSEQFF
.	TRBV9	TRBJ2-5	.	TGTGCCAGCAGCGGCCGAGAAGAGACCCAGTACTTC	CASSGREETQYF
.	TRBV18	TRBJ2-7	.	TGTGCCAGCTCGACAACCGGGACAAACTACGAGCAGTACTTC	CASSTTGTNYEQYF
TRBD1	TRBV7-9	TRBJ1-1	.	TGTGCCAGCATCCCCCCCCATGTGGGACAGGAACTAGAGAACACTGAAGCTTTCTTT	CASIPPHVGQELENTEAFF
.	TRBV5-6	TRBJ1-5	.	TGTGCCAGCAGCTTACTCGTAGGCAATCAGCCCCAGCATTTT	CASSLLVGNQPQHF
.	TRBV6-2/TRBV6-3	TRBJ2-5	.	TGTGCCAGCAGCCAGGAGACCCAGTACTTC	CASSQETQYF
TRBD1	TRBV19	TRBJ1-3	.	TGTGCCTCCAAACAGGGGGCGTCTGGAAACACCATATATTTT	CASKQGASGNTIYF
TRBD1	TRBV9	TRBJ2-2	.	TGTGCCAGCAGCTATACCGGGACAGCCACCGGGGAGCTGTTTTTT	CASSYTGTATGELFF
.	TRBV7-9	TRBJ2-5	.	TGTGCCAGCAGACCCCAAGAGACCCAGTACTTC	CASRPQETQYF
.	TRBV11-1	TRBJ2-7	.	TGTGCCAGCAGCCCCCGCGTAGCCCCCCTCTACGAGCAGTACTTC	CASSPRVAPLYEQYF
.	TRBV28	TRBJ1-1	.	TGTGCCAGCAGTCCCAGACAATCCACTGAAGCTTTCTTT	CASSPRQSTEAFF
.	TRBV9	TRBJ2-3	.	TGTGCCAGCAGCCCAGGGTGGGGGGGCCACACAGATACGCAGTATTTT	CASSPGWGGHTDTQYF
TRBD1	TRBV4-1	TRBJ2-7	.	TGCGCCAGCAGCCACTTTGCCGGGACAGGAACCTACGAGCAGTACTTC	CASSHFAGTGTYEQYF
TRBD1	TRBV7-9	TRBJ2-2	.	TGTGCCAGCAGCTTAGCGACAGGGGTCTTTACCGGGGAGCTGTTTTTT	CASSLATGVFTGELFF
.	TRBV28	TRBJ1-6	.	TGTGCCAGCAGTACGGACGGGACGGCGTATTCACCCCTCCACTTT	CASSTDGTAYSPLHF
TRBD2	TRBV5-4	TRBJ2-3	.	TGTGCCAGCAGCCCGACTAGCGGGGGGGGTGATACGCAGTATTTT	CASSPTSGGGDTQYF
.	TRBV30	TRBJ2-4	.	TGTGCCTGGAGTATCGCCTTGTCAGCTAACATTCAGTACTTC	CAWSIALSANIQYF
TRBD1	TRBV7-9	TRBJ2-7	.	TGTGCCAGCAGCCCTGGGACAGGGGGCCTTTACGAGCAGTACTTC	CASSPGTGGLYEQYF
TRBD2	TRBV7-9	TRBJ2-7	.	TGTGCCAGCAGCTCAGGGGACTTTAGGGGACTAGGCGCTTACGAGCAGTACTTC	CASSSGDFRGLGAYEQYF
.	TRBV28	TRBJ1-2	.	TGTGCCAGCAGTTTAAATGATGGCTACACCTTC	CASSLNDGYTF
TRBD1	TRBV19	TRBJ1-3	.	TGTGCCAGTAGTAGGCACAGGGGCTATGAAAACACCATATATTTT	CASSRHRGYENTIYF
TRBD1	TRBV5-5	TRBJ1-6	once	TGTGCCAGCAGCGCTCAGGGGGGCCCGGGGTCACCCCTCCACTTT	CASSAQGGPGSPLHF
.	TRBV6-2/TRBV6-3	TRBJ2-7	.	TGTGCCAGCAGTCATTCCCTCGGGGTCGAGCAGTACTTC	CASSHSLGVEQYF
TRBD2	TRBV7-9	TRBJ2-2	.	TGTGCCAGCAGCCTCCCCGGGGGGGCTGGCACCGGGGAGCTGTTTTTT	CASSLPGGAGTGELFF
.	TRBV6-1	TRBJ2-3	few	TGTGCCAGCAGTGAATCACCAGGGGGGGGCCGAACAGATACGCAGTATTTT	CASSESPGGGRTDTQYF